These 2 T cell receptor beta chains came from one sample sequenced in a study of breast tumors, draining lymph nodes, adjacent tissues. TCRdb re-derived calls from the multiplex PCR reads in MiXCR, one entry per CDR3 protein. The sample shows roughly 130,000 distinct CDR3 sequences, over 25% of them seen only once. Samples came from axillary lymph nodes draining the breast cancer. Sequencing was performed on axillary lymph node tissue. The receptors derive from a female donor with breast cancer. Some clones in this sample may be carry-over from other donors' samples.

This clonotype is a singleton in its sample. The V gene is TRBV24-1, the J gene TRBJ1-5, with 8 bases identical to TRBD1. V dropped 7 bases and J dropped 7; count of bases not matched to a gene: 8. The CDR3 runs to 14 residues. Germline values: CDR1 KGHDR, CDR2 SFDVKD. In DNA form, the CDR3 reads TGTGCCACCAGGACCGGACAGGGTAGACAGCCCCAGCATTTT. This gives the protein CATRTGQGRQPQHF.

This clonotype was detected only a few times. One base away lies a much larger clone, so this may be a sequencing read error. The genes are TRBV6-1 and TRBJ2-5, with TRBD2 as a possible D gene (6 bases). Between the trimmed V and J ends, which lost 5 bases and 5 bases, there was a span of 15 bases. Germline lookup yields CDR1 MNHNS and CDR2 SASEGT. This CDR3 is 14 amino acids long. The CDR3 sequence is CASSHGGGRETQYF. CDR3 in DNA: TGTGCCAGCAGTCACGGGGGAGGCAGGGAGACCCAGTACTTC.